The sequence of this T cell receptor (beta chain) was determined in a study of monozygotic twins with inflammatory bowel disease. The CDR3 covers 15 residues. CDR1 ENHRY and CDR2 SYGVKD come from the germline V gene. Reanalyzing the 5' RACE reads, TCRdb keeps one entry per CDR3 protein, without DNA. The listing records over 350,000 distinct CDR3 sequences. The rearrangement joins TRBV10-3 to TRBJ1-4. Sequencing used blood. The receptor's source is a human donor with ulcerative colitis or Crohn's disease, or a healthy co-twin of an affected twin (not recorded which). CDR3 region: CAISESERTNEKLFF.